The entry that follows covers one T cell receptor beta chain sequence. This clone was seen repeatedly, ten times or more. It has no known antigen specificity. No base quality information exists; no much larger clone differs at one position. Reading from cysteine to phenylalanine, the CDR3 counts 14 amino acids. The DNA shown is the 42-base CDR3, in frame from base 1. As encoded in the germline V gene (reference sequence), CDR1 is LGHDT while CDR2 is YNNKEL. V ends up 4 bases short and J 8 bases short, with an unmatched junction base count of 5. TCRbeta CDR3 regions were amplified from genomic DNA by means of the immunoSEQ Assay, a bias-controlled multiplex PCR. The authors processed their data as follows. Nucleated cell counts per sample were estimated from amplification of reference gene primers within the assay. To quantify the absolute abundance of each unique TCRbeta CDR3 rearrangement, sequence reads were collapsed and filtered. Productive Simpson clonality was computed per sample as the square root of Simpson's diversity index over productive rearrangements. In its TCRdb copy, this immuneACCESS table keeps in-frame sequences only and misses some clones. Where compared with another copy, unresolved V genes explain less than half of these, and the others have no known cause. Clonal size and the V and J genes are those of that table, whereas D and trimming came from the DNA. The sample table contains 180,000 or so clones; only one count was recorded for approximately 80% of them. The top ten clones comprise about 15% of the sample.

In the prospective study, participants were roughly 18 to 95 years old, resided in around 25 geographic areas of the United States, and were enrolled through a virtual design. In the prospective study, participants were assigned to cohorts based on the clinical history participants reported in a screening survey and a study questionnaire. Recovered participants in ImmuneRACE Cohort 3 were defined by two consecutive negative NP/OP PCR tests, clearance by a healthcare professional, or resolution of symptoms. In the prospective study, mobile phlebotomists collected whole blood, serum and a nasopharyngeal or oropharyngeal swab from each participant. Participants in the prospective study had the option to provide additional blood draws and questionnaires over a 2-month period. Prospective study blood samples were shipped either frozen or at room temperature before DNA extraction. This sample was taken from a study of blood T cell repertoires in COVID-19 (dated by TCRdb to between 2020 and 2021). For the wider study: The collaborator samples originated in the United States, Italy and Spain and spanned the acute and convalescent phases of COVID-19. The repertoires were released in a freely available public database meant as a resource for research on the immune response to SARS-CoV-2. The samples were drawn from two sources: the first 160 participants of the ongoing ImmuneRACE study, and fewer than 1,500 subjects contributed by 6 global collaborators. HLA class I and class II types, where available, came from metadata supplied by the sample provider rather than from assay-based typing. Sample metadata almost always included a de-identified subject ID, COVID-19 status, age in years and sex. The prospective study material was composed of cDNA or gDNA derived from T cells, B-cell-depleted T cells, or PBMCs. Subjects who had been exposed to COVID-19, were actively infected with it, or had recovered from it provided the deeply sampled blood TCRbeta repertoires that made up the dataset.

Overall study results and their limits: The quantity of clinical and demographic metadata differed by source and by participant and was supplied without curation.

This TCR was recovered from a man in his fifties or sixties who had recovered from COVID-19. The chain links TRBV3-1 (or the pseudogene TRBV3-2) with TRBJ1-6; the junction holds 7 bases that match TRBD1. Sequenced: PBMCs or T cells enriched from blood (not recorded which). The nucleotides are TGTGCCAGCAGCCTCGGACAGGCTTATTCACCCCTCCACTTT. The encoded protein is CASSLGQAYSPLHF.